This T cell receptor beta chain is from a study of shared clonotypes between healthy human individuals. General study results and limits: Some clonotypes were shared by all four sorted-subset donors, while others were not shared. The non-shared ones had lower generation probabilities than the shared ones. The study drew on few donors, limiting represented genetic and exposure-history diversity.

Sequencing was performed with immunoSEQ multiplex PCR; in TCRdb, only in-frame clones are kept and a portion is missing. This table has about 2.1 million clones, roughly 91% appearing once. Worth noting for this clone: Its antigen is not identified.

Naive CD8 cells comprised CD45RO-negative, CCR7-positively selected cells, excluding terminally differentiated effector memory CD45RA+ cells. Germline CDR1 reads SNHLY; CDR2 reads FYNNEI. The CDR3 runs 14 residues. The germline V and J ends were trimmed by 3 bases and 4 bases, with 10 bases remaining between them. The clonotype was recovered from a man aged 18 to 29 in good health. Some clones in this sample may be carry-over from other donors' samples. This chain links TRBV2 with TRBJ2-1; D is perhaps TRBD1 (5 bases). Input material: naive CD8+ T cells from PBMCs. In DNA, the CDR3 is TGTGCCAGCAGTGACAGGGTGCAGTACAATGAGCAGTTCTTC. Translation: CASSDRVQYNEQFF. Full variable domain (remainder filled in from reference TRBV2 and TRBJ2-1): EPEVTQTPSHQVTQMGQEVILRCVPISNHLYFYWYRQILGQKVEFLVSFYNNEISEKSEIFDDQFSVERPDGSNFTLKIRSTKLEDSAMYFCASSDRVQYNEQFFGPGTRLTVL.